The entry below describes one T cell receptor beta chain. Its antigen has not been determined. Base-call qualities are not available, and no considerably larger clone is one nucleotide away. Patients with a history of autoimmune disease or receiving systemic immunosuppression were excluded from the trial. In every dose cohort, peripheral blood was drawn for TCR sequencing at baseline, cycle 4 day 1, and cycle 7 day 1. Samples were obtained from an open-label, multicenter, first-in-human phase I dose-escalation trial of ivuxolimab. Adults with locally advanced or metastatic melanoma, renal cell, hepatocellular, or head and neck squamous cell carcinoma were enrolled in the trial. Before TCR sequencing, CD4+ T cells and CD8+ T cells were sorted from peripheral blood as separate populations. Per the germline V gene, KGHSH is the CDR1 and LQKENI is the CDR2. V is pruned by 3 bases and J by 4 bases, leaving 3 bases of the junction without a gene match. Its CDR3 holds 15 amino acids, cysteine through phenylalanine. CDR3 DNA only is kept here, 45 bases in frame from base 1.

Genomic DNA was isolated from the sorted cells so that the TCRbeta CDR3 region could be sequenced. TCRbeta CDR3 regions were sequenced using the immunoSEQ Assay. TCRdb took over this immuneACCESS table, retaining in-frame rearrangements with V and J assigned. Such tables are incomplete; in checked studies, under half of the missing clones stem from an unresolved V gene, and the remainder is unexplained. The sample table holds some 99,000 clones, of which around 90% were seen once. Of the sample, 0.5% is held by the ten largest clones. These data originate in a study of OX40 agonist ivuxolimab in advanced cancers. Concerning the study at large: Ivuxolimab was an agonistic, fully human IgG2 monoclonal antibody directed against OX40 (CD134), a costimulatory receptor. A male proportion of almost 85% and a mean age of approximately 61 years, ranging from roughly 23 to 79, were recorded for the dose-escalation cohort. The point of sequencing TCRbeta in the periphery was to test whether ivuxolimab changed TCR sequence diversity and drove clonal T-cell expansion. Intravenous ivuxolimab was administered to patients every 2 weeks at six dose levels: 0.01, 0.1, 0.3, 1.5, 3 and 10 mg/kg. The paper reports the monotherapy dose-escalation portion (N = 52 patients) of the phase I ivuxolimab trial. Of the roughly 51 patients in dose escalation, approximately 20 had hepatocellular carcinoma, some 15 had melanoma, 9 had renal cell carcinoma and 9 had head and neck cancer. Partial responses occurred in three dose-escalation patients, of whom one had hepatocellular carcinoma and two had cutaneous melanoma. Prior anti-PD-1, anti-PD-L1 or anti-CTLA-4 therapy was permitted, and approximately 39% of dose-escalation patients had received checkpoint inhibitors. Beyond this particular receptor, the publication reports: In the 0.1-3.0 mg/kg groups, partial responders had among the lowest normalized peripheral clonal expansion, particularly in CD8+ T cells. After ivuxolimab, CD8+ T cells had more expanded clones than CD4+ T cells on average. Low levels of normalized T-cell clonal expansion were also seen in some patients who did not respond. The antigen specificity of the peripheral T cells that underwent clonal expansion was not determined. At doses of 0.1 to 3.0 mg/kg, clonal expansion of both CD4+ and CD8+ T cells in blood was seen between baseline and week 6.

Recombination connected TRBV18 to TRBJ1-6; 7 central bases correspond to TRBD1. The source material was CD4+ or CD8+ T cells sorted from blood, sampled in a trial of the OX40 agonist ivuxolimab. The receptor was derived from an adult with an advanced solid tumor such as melanoma, head and neck, liver or kidney cancer. The CDR3 loop reads CASSPTTGYNSPLHF. The base sequence is TGTGCCAGCTCACCGACGACAGGGTATAATTCACCCCTCCACTTT.